This T cell receptor (beta chain) was identified in a study of shared clonotypes between healthy human individuals. The repertoire was sequenced with immunoSEQ multiplex PCR; TCRdb's copy has only in-frame clones and lacks some. The sample includes nearly 500,000 clones, over 65% seen only once; the top ten take 10% to 15%. Donors, without exception, were Caucasian adults residing in Nashville, Tennessee. Germline V gene lookup returns CDR1 SGHTA and CDR2 FQGTGA. The CDR3 is 15 amino acids. Trimming took off 5 bases at V and 0 bases at J, with 8 bases between the two ends. This receptor was identified in a woman aged 35 to 49 in good health. Some clones in this sample may be carry-over from other donors' samples. The chain is built from TRBV7-3 and TRBJ2-6, with D perhaps matching TRBD1 (5 bases). Sequences were obtained from PBMCs. The CDR3 DNA sequence: TGTGCCAGCAGCGCCCAGGGCTCTGGGGCCAACGTCCTGACTTTC. Translation gives CASSAQGSGANVLTF.